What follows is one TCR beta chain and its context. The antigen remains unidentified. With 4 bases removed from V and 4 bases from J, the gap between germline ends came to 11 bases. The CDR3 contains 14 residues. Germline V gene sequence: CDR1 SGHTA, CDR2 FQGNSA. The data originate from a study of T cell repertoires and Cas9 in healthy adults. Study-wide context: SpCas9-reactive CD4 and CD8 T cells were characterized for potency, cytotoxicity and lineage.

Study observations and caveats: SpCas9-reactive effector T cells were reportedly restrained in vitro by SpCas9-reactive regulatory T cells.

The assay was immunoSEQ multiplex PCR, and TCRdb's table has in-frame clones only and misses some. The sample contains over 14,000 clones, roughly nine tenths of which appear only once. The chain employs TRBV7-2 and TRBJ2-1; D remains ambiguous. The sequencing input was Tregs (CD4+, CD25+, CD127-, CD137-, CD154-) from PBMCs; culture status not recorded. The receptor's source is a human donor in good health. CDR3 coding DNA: TGTGCCAGCAGCTCTGGCATCCCTTACAATGAGCAGTTCTTC. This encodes CASSSGIPYNEQFF.